This T cell receptor (beta chain) was identified during a study of CD8+ T cells in alopecia areata. Following RNA extraction, reverse transcription yielded cDNA that acted as the sequencing template. Some clones are missing from TCRdb's copy, which holds only in-frame ones; the method was immunoSEQ multiplex PCR. The top ten clones hold around 0.8% of a sample with over 85,000 clones, nearly 45% of them seen once. A FACSAria was used to sort CD4+ and CD8+ T cells. These cells came from PBMCs. General study points: Tissue-resident alphabeta T cells belonging to normal skin likewise get sequenced within scalp specimens. More clonal than normal scalp was lesional scalp, particularly alopecia totalis/universalis.

A note on this clone: Its cognate antigen is unknown.

The receptor's source is a human donor with alopecia areata. Material for sequencing was CD4+ T cells sorted from blood.

CDR3 in DNA: TGCAGCGTTGAATGGTTGAGACAAGAGACCCAGTACTTC. Amino acid sequence: CSVEWLRQETQYF. The J gene is TRBJ2-5, the V gene TRBV29-1; unclear D gene. V lost 2 bases to trimming and J lost 2 bases, with 9 bases between them. Germline V gene sequence: CDR1 SQVTM, CDR2 ANQGSEA. The length of the CDR3 is 13 residues.